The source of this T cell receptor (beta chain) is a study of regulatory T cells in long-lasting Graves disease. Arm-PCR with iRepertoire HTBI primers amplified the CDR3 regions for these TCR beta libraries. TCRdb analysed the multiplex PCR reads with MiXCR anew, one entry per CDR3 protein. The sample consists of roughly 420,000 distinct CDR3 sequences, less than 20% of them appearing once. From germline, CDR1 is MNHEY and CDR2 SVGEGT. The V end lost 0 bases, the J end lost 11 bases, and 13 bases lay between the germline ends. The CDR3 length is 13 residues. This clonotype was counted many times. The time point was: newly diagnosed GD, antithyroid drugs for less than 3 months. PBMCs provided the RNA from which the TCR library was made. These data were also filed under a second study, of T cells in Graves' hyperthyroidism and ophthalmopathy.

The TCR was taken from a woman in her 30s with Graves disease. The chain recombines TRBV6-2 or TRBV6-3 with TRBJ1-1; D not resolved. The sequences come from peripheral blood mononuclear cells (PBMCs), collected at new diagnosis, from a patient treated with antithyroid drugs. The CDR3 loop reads CASSYSSRLAAFF. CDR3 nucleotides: TGTGCCAGCAGTTACTCGAGTCGCTTAGCCGCTTTCTTT.